The sequence of this T cell receptor beta chain was determined in a study of CD4+ T cells in melanoma. Study-level findings and limits: Diverse differentiation states were reported for melanoma neoantigen-specific CD4+ T cells.

As concerns this clone: The antigen is undetermined.

CDR3 size: 12 residues. Trimming cost V 4 bases and J 3 bases, with 6 bases left between them. The V gene's germline CDR1 is SEHNR and CDR2 FQNEAQ (reference sequence). Profiled with immunoSEQ multiplex PCR; TCRdb holds only in-frame clones, not every one. The profile shows 90,000 to 130,000 clones, about 90% of them singletons. This clonotype originated in a human donor with melanoma. The chain employs TRBV7-9 and TRBJ1-1; unclear D gene. The sample was peripheral blood. CDR3 amino acids: CASSWEYTEAFF. For the CDR3, the DNA is TGTGCCAGCAGCTGGGAATACACTGAAGCTTTCTTT.